Below, one T cell receptor beta chain is given with its context. This PCR relied on a set of 60 Vbeta primers and 13 Jbeta primers. Sequencing used immunoSEQ multiplex PCR; TCRdb keeps in-frame clones, though not all of them. Among some 44,000 clones listed, 87% were seen once. The germline V gene encodes CDR1 SGHTA and CDR2 FQGNSA. Trimming took 1 base from V and 5 from J, leaving 8 bases between them. This CDR3 comprises 13 residues. This specimen comes from a study of cytomegalovirus exposure and HLA in healthy donors. The receptor was derived from a woman aged 40 to 50 in good health and CMV-seropositive. The V gene is TRBV7-2, the J gene TRBJ1-2; tentative D call: TRBD1 (5 bases). The sequenced material came from PBMCs. As DNA, the CDR3 is TGTGCCAGCAGCTTAGGGGGGGGGTATGGCTACACCTTC. This codes for CASSLGGGYGYTF.